This T cell receptor (beta chain) is drawn from a study of T cell repertoires in aging, cancer and after chemotherapy. About the research overall: Six age groups, ranging from 30 or younger to 70 or older, included the donors. Study-level results: Hematological cancer patients had lymphoid organ infiltration that may impair thymic emigration or T cell expansion. Compared with age-matched healthy donors, untreated hematological or solid cancer patients showed higher blood TCR clonality. Healthy donors lost TCR diversity with age mainly through richness, cancer patients through richness and evenness.

This CDR3 is built from 14 residues. V trimming: 6 bases; J trimming: 3 bases; junction bases outside the gene matches: 6. For this clonotype: What it binds is not known.

TRB rearrangements spanning V, D and J were amplified using mixed TRB-A/B primers. TCRdb independently ran MiXCR on the multiplex PCR reads; one entry per CDR3 protein. The sample lists about 13,000 distinct CDR3 sequences, under 35% occurring once. TCR beta rearrangements were amplified from peripheral blood genomic DNA. The chain combines TRBV12-3 or TRBV12-4 with TRBJ1-2; 8 bases map to TRBD1. This sequence was found in a human donor with a blood cancer. Sample: blood. The CDR3, as DNA: TGTGCCAGCAGCCGAGACAGGGGTTACTATGGCTACACCTTC. Its translation is CASSRDRGYYGYTF.